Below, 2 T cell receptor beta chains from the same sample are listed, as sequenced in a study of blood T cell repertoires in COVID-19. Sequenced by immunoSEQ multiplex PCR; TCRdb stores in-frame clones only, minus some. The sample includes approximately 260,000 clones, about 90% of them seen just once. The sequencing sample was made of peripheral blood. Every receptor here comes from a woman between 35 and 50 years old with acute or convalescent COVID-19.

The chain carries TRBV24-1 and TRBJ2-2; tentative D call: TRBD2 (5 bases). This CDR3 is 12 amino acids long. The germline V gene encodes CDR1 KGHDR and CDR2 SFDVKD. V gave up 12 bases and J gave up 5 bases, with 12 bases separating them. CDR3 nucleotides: TGTGCCTCATCGCCGGGGACCGGGGAGCTGTTTTTT. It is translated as CASSPGTGELFF.

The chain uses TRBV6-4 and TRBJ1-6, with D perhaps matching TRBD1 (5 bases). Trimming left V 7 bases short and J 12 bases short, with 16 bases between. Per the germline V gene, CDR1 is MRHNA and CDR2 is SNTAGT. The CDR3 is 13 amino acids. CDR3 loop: CASNEGDTGPLHF. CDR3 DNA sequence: TGTGCCAGCAATGAGGGCGATACAGGACCCCTCCACTTT.